One sample yielded the 8 T cell receptor beta chains listed below, sequenced in a study of CXCR3-negative and CXCR3-positive naive CD8 T cells. Study results and caveats: CXCR3-expressing naive cells carried TRB CDR3s more hydrophobic than those of CXCR3-negative naive cells.

TRB cDNA libraries were made by UMI-labeled 5' RACE. TCRdb reanalyzed the 5' RACE reads, giving one entry per CDR3 protein sequence and no DNA. This table lists under 150,000 distinct CDR3 sequences. These TCRs' antigens remain unknown. The sample consisted of naive CXCR3+ CD8+ T cells from blood. Subset denoted: CD45RO-CCR7+CD27+CD95- naive CD8+ T cells expressing CXCR3 (TNR3+). These receptor sequences come from a human donor in good health. Some clones in this sample may be carry-over from other donors' samples.

This chain connects TRBV6-5 to TRBJ2-7; TCRdb's D gene call, TRBD2, goes unchecked for lack of DNA. The CDR3 spans 11 residues. Germline CDR1 reads MNHEY; CDR2 reads SVGAGI. Here the CDR3 reads CASSEGAEQYF.

This chain joins TRBV7-7 and TRBJ2-7; the TRBD1 assignment by TCRdb is unverifiable without DNA. Germline V CDR1 and CDR2: SSHAT, FNYEAQ (reference sequence). CDR3 length equals 14 residues. The CDR3 reads CASSLGGAPYEQYF.

The J gene is TRBJ2-7, the V gene TRBV29-1; absent DNA, TCRdb's TRBD1 call cannot be checked. This CDR3 is built from 16 residues. Germline values: CDR1 SQVTM, CDR2 ANQGSEA. The CDR3 protein is CSVEEGDRGADYEQYF.

This chain links TRBV9 with TRBJ2-3; checking the TCRdb D call of TRBD2 is not possible without DNA. The CDR3 is 15 residues long. Germline V lookup: CDR1 SGDLS, CDR2 YYNGEE. CDR3 sequence: CASSPPGGAADTQYF.

The V call is TRBV28, the J call TRBJ2-3; lacking DNA, the TRBD1 call made by TCRdb goes unchecked. CDR1 and CDR2 (germline): MDHEN, SYDVKM. The CDR3 contains 13 residues. The CDR3 spells CASSITTPGTQYF.

The rearrangement uses TRBV24-1 and TRBJ2-1; lacking DNA, the TRBD2 call made by TCRdb goes unchecked. This CDR3 has 19 residues. In germline, CDR1 is KGHDR, CDR2 SFDVKD. CDR3 residues: CATKLSRGDLAFSYNEQFF.

The rearrangement joins TRBV7-8 to TRBJ1-2. Germline lookup yields CDR1 SGHVS and CDR2 FQNEAQ. The CDR3 totals 14 residues. CDR3 protein: CASSLGGSNYGYTF.

The rearrangement uses TRBV20-1 and TRBJ2-5; without DNA, the TCRdb call of TRBD2 cannot be checked. The CDR3 extends over 15 amino acids. Germline V gives CDR1 DFQATT, CDR2 SNEGSKA (reference sequence). The CDR3 spells CSARDREGYQETQYF.